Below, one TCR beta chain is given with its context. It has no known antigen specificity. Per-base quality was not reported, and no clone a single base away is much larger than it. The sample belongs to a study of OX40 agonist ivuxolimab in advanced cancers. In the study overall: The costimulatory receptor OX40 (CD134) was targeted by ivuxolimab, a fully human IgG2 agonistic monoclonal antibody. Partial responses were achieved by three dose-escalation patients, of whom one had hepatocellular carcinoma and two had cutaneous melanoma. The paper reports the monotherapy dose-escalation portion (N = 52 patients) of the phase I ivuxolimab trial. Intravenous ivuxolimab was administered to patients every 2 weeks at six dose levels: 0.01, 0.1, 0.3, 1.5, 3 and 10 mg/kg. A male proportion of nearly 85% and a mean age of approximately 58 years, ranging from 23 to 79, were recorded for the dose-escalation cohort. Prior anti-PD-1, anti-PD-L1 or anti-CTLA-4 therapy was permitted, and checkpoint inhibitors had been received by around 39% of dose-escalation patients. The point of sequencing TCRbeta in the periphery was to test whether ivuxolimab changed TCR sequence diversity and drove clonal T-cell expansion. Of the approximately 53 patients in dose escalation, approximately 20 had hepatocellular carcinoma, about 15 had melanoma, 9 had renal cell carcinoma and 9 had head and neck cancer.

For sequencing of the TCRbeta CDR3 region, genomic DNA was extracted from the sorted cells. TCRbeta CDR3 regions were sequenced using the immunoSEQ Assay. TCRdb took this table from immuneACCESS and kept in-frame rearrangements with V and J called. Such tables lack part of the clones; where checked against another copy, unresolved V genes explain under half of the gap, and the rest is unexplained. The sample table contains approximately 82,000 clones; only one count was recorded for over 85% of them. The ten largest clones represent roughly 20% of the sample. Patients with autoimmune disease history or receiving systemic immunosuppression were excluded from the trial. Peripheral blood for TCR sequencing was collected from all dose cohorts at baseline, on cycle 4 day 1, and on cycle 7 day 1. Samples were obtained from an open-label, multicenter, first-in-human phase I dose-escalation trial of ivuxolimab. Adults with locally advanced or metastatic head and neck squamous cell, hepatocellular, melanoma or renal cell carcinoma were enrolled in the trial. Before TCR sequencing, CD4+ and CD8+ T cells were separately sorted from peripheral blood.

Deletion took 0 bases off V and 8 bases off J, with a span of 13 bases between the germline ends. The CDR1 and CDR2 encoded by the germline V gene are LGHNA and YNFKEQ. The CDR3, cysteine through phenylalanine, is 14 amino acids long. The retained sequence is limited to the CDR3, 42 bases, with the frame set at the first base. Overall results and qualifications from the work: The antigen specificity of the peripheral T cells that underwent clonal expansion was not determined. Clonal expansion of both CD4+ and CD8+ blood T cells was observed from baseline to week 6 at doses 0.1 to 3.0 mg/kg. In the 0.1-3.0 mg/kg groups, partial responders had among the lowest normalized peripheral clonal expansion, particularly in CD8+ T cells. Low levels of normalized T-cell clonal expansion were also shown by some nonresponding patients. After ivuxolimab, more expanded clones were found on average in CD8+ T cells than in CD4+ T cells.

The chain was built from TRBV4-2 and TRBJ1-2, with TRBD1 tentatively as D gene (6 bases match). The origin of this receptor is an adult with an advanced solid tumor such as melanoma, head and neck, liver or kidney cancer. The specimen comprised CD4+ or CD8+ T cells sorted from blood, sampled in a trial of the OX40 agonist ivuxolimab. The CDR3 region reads CASSQDTGAGGYTF. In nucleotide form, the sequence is TGTGCCAGCAGCCAAGATACGGGGGCAGGAGGCTACACCTTC.